One T cell receptor (beta chain) is described in this entry. Its antigen is currently unknown. V lost 6 bases and J lost 7, with 12 bases in between. The CDR3 extends over 12 amino acids. Germline CDR1 reads PRHDT; CDR2 reads FYEKMQ (reference sequence). This record belongs to a study of T cell responses to AZD1222 COVID-19 vaccine. General study findings and limits: Vaccine-associated CD4 TCRs spanned spike, dominant at 160-218 and 743-854. When two AZD1222 doses had been given, Spike-specific TCR breadth and depth rose. Sampling that yielded the repertoires occurred only after the peak T cell response. The donor group comprised mostly white British people and more females; the analysis possibly underestimated clonal diversity.

Only in-frame clones appear in the TCRdb table, and some are missing; sequencing was by immunoSEQ multiplex PCR. The data hold approximately 180,000 clones, with about 92% observed a single time. Material: peripheral blood, obtained on day 0 of AZD1222 vaccination. The rearrangement joins TRBV13 to TRBJ1-1; D unclear. The receptor was isolated from an adult in good health. CDR3 region: CASSLSGVEAFF. CDR3 sequence (DNA): TGTGCCAGCAGTCTGTCGGGAGTTGAAGCTTTCTTT.